This TCR beta chain appears in the sequencing data of a study of technical replicates of blood from a few donors. Data came from immunoSEQ multiplex PCR; TCRdb stores just in-frame clones and leaves some out. Of more than 65,000 clones listed, about 95% are singletons. There are 14 residues in the CDR3. CDR1 and CDR2 from the germline V gene are WNHNN and SYGVQD (reference sequence). V dropped 3 bases and J dropped 14 bases, with 19 bases sitting between them. This receptor was obtained from a human donor in good health. This chain uses TRBV10-1 with TRBJ1-4; a possible D gene is TRBD1 (6 bases). The material sequenced was T cells isolated from PBMCs. CDR3 loop: CASSEGGPADRLFF. CDR3 DNA: TGCGCCAGCAGTGAAGGGGGACCAGCGGATAGGCTGTTTTTT.